This passage covers 29 T cell receptor beta chains from one sample sequenced in a study of T cell responses to AZD1222 COVID-19 vaccine. Measured with immunoSEQ multiplex PCR; TCRdb has only the in-frame clones, and not every one. Seen here are roughly 200,000 clones, just over 90% observed once, and the top ten hold about 4%. Here the sequenced sample was peripheral blood, taken 28 days after the second dose of the MenACWY control vaccine. These receptors originate from an adult who received the MenACWY meningococcal vaccine as a control.

V is TRBV6-5 and J is TRBJ2-4, with 9 bases aligning to TRBD1. J lost 7 bases, V lost 5 bases, and 6 bases had no gene match. Germline V CDR1 and CDR2: MNHEY, SVGAGI. This CDR3 comprises 14 residues. The CDR3 protein is CASSRDRAGNIQYF. The CDR3 DNA is TGTGCCAGCAGTCGGGACAGGGCGGGGAACATTCAGTACTTC.

The rearrangement links TRBV10-3 to TRBJ1-6; no definite D call. The V end was cut by 10 bases, the J end by 6 bases, with 16 bases between. Looked up from germline, CDR1 is ENHRY and CDR2 is SYGVKD. The CDR3 has 14 amino acids. CDR3 sequence reads: CATHGPGPNSPLHF. The CDR3 bases are TGTGCCACCCATGGACCCGGACCTAATTCACCCCTCCACTTT.

The genes are TRBV7-3 and TRBJ2-1; possible D gene TRBD2, 5 bases. CDR3 length: 16 amino acids. Trimming took 1 base from V and 0 from J, leaving 10 bases between them. Germline V gene data show CDR1 as SGHTA and CDR2 as FQGTGA. CDR3 DNA: TGTGCCAGCAGCTTAAACGGACTTTCCTCCTACAATGAGCAGTTCTTC. Translated, it gives CASSLNGLSSYNEQFF.

The rearrangement joins TRBV5-1 to TRBJ1-2; D may be TRBD1 (5 bases). The CDR3 consists of 17 residues. Germline V gives CDR1 SGHRS, CDR2 YFSETQ. Trimming took 0 bases from V and 4 from J, leaving 19 bases between them. The CDR3 nucleotides read TGCGCCAGCAGCTTGGCGACGGTAGGGGTTATGGGCTATGGCTACACCTTC. Residues: CASSLATVGVMGYGYTF. Supplemented by reference TRBV5-1 and TRBJ1-2, the full variable domain reads KAGVTQTPRYLIKTRGQQVTLSCSPISGHRSVSWYQQTPGQGLQFLFEYFSETQRNKGNFPGRFSGRQFSNSRSEMNVSTLELGDSALYLCASSLATVGVMGYGYTFGSGTRLTVV.

This clone came up a few times. The J gene is TRBJ2-7, the V gene TRBV30; D possibly corresponds to TRBD2 (6 bases). Trimming shortened V by 2 bases and J by 3 bases, and 14 bases separated the two germline ends. The germline gives CDR1 GTSNPN, CDR2 SVGIG (reference sequence). The CDR3 length is 14 residues. As DNA, the CDR3 is TGTGCCTGGAGTTCGGGACTCATAAACTACGAGCAGTACTTC. Translation: CAWSSGLINYEQYF.

The chain couples TRBV7-2 to TRBJ2-1, with TRBD1 as a possible D gene (5 bases). The length of the CDR3 is 12 residues. In germline, CDR1 is SGHTA, CDR2 FQGNSA. V was shortened by 4 bases and J by 15 bases, with 16 bases between the two germline ends. The CDR3 DNA reads TGTGCCAGCAGCTCGCGGCAGGGTCAATTGTTCTTC. Encoded protein: CASSSRQGQLFF.

The V and J genes are TRBV21-1 and TRBJ2-5. TRBV21-1 is a pseudogene. This CDR3 spans 16 amino acids. This CDR3 is CASSKAGPYHQETQYF. CDR3 bases: TGTGCCAGCAGCAAAGCCGGGCCCTACCACCAAGAGACCCAGTACTTC.

The chain employs TRBV4-3 and TRBJ2-2, with D perhaps TRBD1 or TRBD2 (5 bases each). V was pared by 3 bases and J by 3 bases, with 20 bases between. The CDR3 has 18 residues. Germline assignment: CDR1 LGHNA and CDR2 YSLEER. CDR3 in DNA: TGCGCCAGCAGCCAGGGGCTGAGGGGCAGGTTTGACACCGGGGAGCTGTTTTTT. Amino acid sequence: CASSQGLRGRFDTGELFF.

The chain is built from TRBV23-1 and TRBJ1-2; maybe TRBD1 (5 bases). TRBV23-1 is an ORF, and what it does is uncertain. Trimming cost V 6 bases and J 4 bases, with 18 bases left between them. The CDR3 has 15 amino acids. The CDR3: CASREVGREGYGYTF. CDR3 DNA sequence: TGCGCCAGCAGGGAGGTCGGCAGGGAAGGCTATGGCTACACCTTC.

This rearrangement joins TRBV13 to TRBJ1-1; TRBD1 matches 7 bases. The J segment lost 1 base and the V segment lost 5 bases, leaving 7 bases of the junction unmatched. Germline values: CDR1 PRHDT, CDR2 FYEKMQ (reference sequence). The CDR3 consists of 15 residues. The CDR3 spells CASSPHRGPNTEAFF. The CDR3 bases are TGTGCCAGCAGCCCACACAGGGGACCGAACACTGAAGCTTTCTTT.

The rearrangement uses TRBV28 and TRBJ1-2; D perhaps matches TRBD1 (5 bases). V dropped 6 bases and J dropped 6 bases, with 11 bases sitting between them. The CDR3 covers 12 residues. Germline CDR1 reads MDHEN; CDR2 reads SYDVKM. CDR3 nucleotide sequence: TGTGCCAGCAGCCCCCGCAGGGATGGCTACACCTTC. As protein: CASSPRRDGYTF.

The V call is TRBV6-5, the J call TRBJ2-7; 7 nucleotides line up with TRBD1. Unmatched junction bases numbered 11, after V lost 4 bases and J lost 2 bases. In germline, CDR1 is MNHEY, CDR2 SVGAGI. The CDR3 sequence is 16 residues long. This CDR3 is CASSFAGGVSPYEQYF. The DNA for the CDR3 is TGTGCCAGCAGTTTTGCAGGGGGAGTATCACCCTACGAGCAGTACTTC.

This rearrangement joins TRBV7-9 to TRBJ1-6; D gene unclear. The CDR3 loop spans 13 amino acids. CDR1 is SEHNR, CDR2 FQNEAQ, per germline (reference sequence). V lost 5 bases to trimming and J lost 9 bases, with 11 bases between them. CDR3 protein: CASSVGEFSPLHF. The CDR3 DNA reads as TGTGCCAGCAGCGTCGGGGAGTTTTCACCCCTCCACTTT.

The chain combines TRBV28 with TRBJ2-1; D is possibly TRBD2 (6 bases). Germline CDR1 and CDR2: MDHEN and SYDVKM. The CDR3 has 16 residues. Trimming shortened V by 4 bases and J by 0 bases, and 13 bases separated the two germline ends. This CDR3 reads CASSSSQEGSYNEQFF. CDR3 nucleotides: TGTGCCAGCAGTTCCAGTCAGGAGGGCTCCTACAATGAGCAGTTCTTC.

The chain recombines TRBV27 with TRBJ1-1, with 9 nucleotides matching TRBD1. The CDR3 contains 16 residues. Trimming took 7 bases from V and 4 from J; bases not matched to a gene: 13. CDR1 MNHEY and CDR2 SMNVEV come from the germline V gene (reference sequence). CDR3 nucleotides: TGTGCCAGCACCGCCGGGACAGGGTTTCCGGGCACTGAAGCTTTCTTT. Translation: CASTAGTGFPGTEAFF.

The chain links TRBV10-1 to TRBJ2-5; perhaps TRBD2 as D (5 bases). The V gene lost 3 bases and the J gene lost 0 bases, with 11 bases spanning the gap. This CDR3 is 15 amino acids long. Germline V gene data show CDR1 as WNHNN and CDR2 as SYGVQD (reference sequence). The CDR3 nucleotides read TGCGCCAGCAGTGAAAATAGAGGGAACCAAGAGACCCAGTACTTC. Residues: CASSENRGNQETQYF.

The rearrangement joins TRBV10-2 to TRBJ1-5, with unresolved D. This CDR3 is 14 amino acids long. Trimming left V 1 base short and J 2 bases short, with 6 bases between. Germline values: CDR1 WSHSY, CDR2 SAAADI. The CDR3 sequence is CASSEYGGNQPQHF. For the CDR3, the DNA is TGCGCCAGCAGTGAGTATGGGGGCAATCAGCCCCAGCATTTT.

This chain uses TRBV5-4 with TRBJ1-3, with a weak D call TRBD1 (5 bases). Germline V lookup: CDR1 SGHNT, CDR2 YYREEE (reference sequence). This CDR3 spans 15 amino acids. Trimming took 0 bases from V and 0 from J, leaving 7 bases between them. CDR3 protein: CASSLGGNSGNTIYF. CDR3 coding DNA: TGTGCCAGCAGCTTGGGGGGGAACTCTGGAAACACCATATATTTT.

The rearrangement links TRBV15 to TRBJ2-7; D is possibly TRBD2 (5 bases). Per germline, CDR1 LNHNV and CDR2 YYDKDF (reference sequence). V dropped 3 bases and J dropped 5 bases, with 14 bases sitting between them. This CDR3 is 14 amino acids long. The CDR3 loop reads CATSSPTSRDEQYF. Here the CDR3 DNA reads TGTGCCACCAGCAGTCCTACTAGTAGGGACGAGCAGTACTTC.

J is TRBJ1-2 and V is TRBV12-5; tentatively, D is TRBD1 (6 bases). Germline CDR1 LGHNT, CDR2 FRNRAP. The CDR3 covers 13 residues. V was shortened by 1 base and J by 7 bases, with 10 bases between the two germline ends. The CDR3 bases are TGTGCTAGTGGTTTGGAGCCGGGGGCTGGCTACACCTTC. Protein sequence: CASGLEPGAGYTF.

V and J are TRBV7-2 and TRBJ1-5, with TRBD1 matching over 7 bases. The CDR3 length is 18 residues. V was clipped by 2 bases and J by 1 base; unmatched bases: 11. Germline CDR1 and CDR2: SGHTA and FQGNSA. The CDR3 sequence: CASSLRGRRGGSNQPQHF. The CDR3 nucleotides read TGTGCCAGCAGCTTAAGGGGGCGCAGGGGAGGCAGCAATCAGCCCCAGCATTTT.

This clone is a singleton in its sample. The chain joins TRBV7-9 to TRBJ1-4; 8 bases are shared with TRBD1. The germline V gene has CDR1 SEHNR and CDR2 FQNEAQ (reference sequence). The V gene end was trimmed by 5 bases and the J gene end by 2 bases; junction bases not matched to a gene: 7. The CDR3 totals 16 residues. Here the CDR3 reads CASSDRTGRTNEKLFF. As DNA, the CDR3 is TGTGCCAGCAGCGACCGGACAGGGCGGACTAATGAAAAACTGTTTTTT.

The chain carries TRBV21-1 and TRBJ2-7; TRBD2, the D gene given by the table, was not confirmed from the DNA. TRBV21-1 is a listed pseudogene. The CDR3 sequence is 19 residues long. The CDR3 bases are TGTGCCAGCAGCAAGGGCCCCCGAGCTAGCGGGAGTCCTCCCTACGAGCAGTACTTC. Its translation: CASSKGPRASGSPPYEQYF.

The genes are TRBV6-1 and TRBJ1-2; weak D call: TRBD1 (6 bases). The CDR3 runs to 17 residues. Germline V gene data show CDR1 as MNHNS and CDR2 as SASEGT. Trimming left V 0 bases short and J 4 bases short, with 18 bases between. The CDR3 here is CASSEAAGLDRSYGYTF. CDR3 coding DNA: TGTGCCAGCAGTGAAGCAGCGGGCCTAGACAGGTCCTATGGCTACACCTTC.

The chain uses TRBV10-3 and TRBJ1-6; D ambiguous. Trimming cost V 3 bases and J 3 bases, with 15 bases left between them. Looked up from germline, CDR1 is ENHRY and CDR2 is SYGVKD. The CDR3 length is 17 residues. The CDR3 spells CAISDQTAGIYNSPLHF. The CDR3 DNA is TGTGCCATCAGTGATCAAACTGCGGGAATCTATAATTCACCCCTCCACTTT.

The V and J genes are TRBV9 and TRBJ1-3; TRBD1 agrees at 7 bases. This CDR3 spans 16 amino acids. The V gene's germline CDR1 is SGDLS and CDR2 YYNGEE. V lost 4 bases and J lost 2; bases outside the gene matches: 9. CDR3 sequence reads: CASSRTGDRTGNTIYF. The CDR3 DNA reads as TGTGCCAGCAGCAGAACAGGGGATCGTACTGGAAACACCATATATTTT.

This clone showed up just once. This chain links TRBV4-1 with TRBJ2-1, with 7 bases fitting TRBD2. The CDR3 spans 15 residues. Trimming took 8 bases from V and 8 from J; bases not matched to a gene: 15. Looked up from germline, CDR1 is MGHRA and CDR2 is YSYEKL. CDR3 nucleotides: TGCGCCAGCCGCCCCCCAGCGGGAAATATCCATGAGCAGTTCTTC. It codes for CASRPPAGNIHEQFF.

J is TRBJ1-1 and V is TRBV5-6; no clear D. Per the germline V gene, CDR1 is SGHDT and CDR2 is YYEEEE. CDR3 length: 15 amino acids. Trimming pared 1 base from V and 1 base from J, leaving 11 bases between. DNA for the CDR3: TGTGCCAGCAGCTTGCGTGGTCGAGAGAACACTGAAGCTTTCTTT. It encodes CASSLRGRENTEAFF.

The chain links TRBV4-2 to TRBJ1-3; D gene ambiguous. Germline CDR1 and CDR2: LGHNA and YNFKEQ. Deletions cut 0 bases from V and 0 bases from J, with 9 bases between. There are 16 residues in the CDR3. The CDR3 region is CASSQEPGGSGNTIYF. The CDR3 DNA is TGTGCCAGCAGCCAAGAGCCGGGCGGCTCTGGAAACACCATATATTTT.